This TCR beta chain was observed in a study of shared clonotypes between healthy human individuals. This clone appeared once. Its antigen is not identified. Notes on the study in general: Naive CD4 clonotypes were shared across a handful of donors at roughly 5%.

The DNA input per sorted-subset replicate PCR was around 200 ng, corresponding to 25,000 to 35,000 T cell genomes. Per the authors' pipeline: As immunoSEQ supplied junction-only sequences (without quality scores), filtering differed. Profiling relied on immunoSEQ multiplex PCR, and the TCRdb table lists in-frame clones only, not all of them. That table supplies the V and J calls and clone size; D and trimming were determined from the DNA. The repertoire holds 2 million to 3 million clones, about 92% seen once, with roughly 0.14% in the top ten. The CDR3 is 14 amino acids. V lost 3 bases and J 2 bases, leaving 10 bases between the germline ends. Germline CDR1 and CDR2: MDHEN and SYDVKM.

Sequenced: naive CD4+ T cells sorted from blood. This sample's subset: CD45RA+ positively selected. This sequence originates from a young man in good health. This rearrangement joins TRBV28 to TRBJ2-5; D ambiguous. The CDR3 loop reads CASSLVGNQETQYF. As DNA, the CDR3 is TGTGCCAGCAGTTTGGTGGGGAATCAAGAGACCCAGTACTTC.